Listed here are 5 T cell receptor beta chains from one sample, sequenced in a study of cytomegalovirus exposure and HLA in healthy donors. With 60 Vbeta and 13 Jbeta primers, the PCR was carried out. Sequencing used immunoSEQ multiplex PCR; TCRdb keeps in-frame clones, though not all of them. This sample yields about 120,000 clones, of which approximately 80% are seen a single time; around 2% belongs to the top ten. Material for sequencing was PBMCs. The receptors originated from a man aged 40-49 years in good health and CMV-seronegative.

The chain couples TRBV5-1 to TRBJ1-3; D unclear. The CDR3 contains 15 residues. CDR1 and CDR2 from the germline V gene are SGHRS and YFSETQ. V was clipped by 4 bases and J by 0 bases, with 11 bases between them. In DNA, the CDR3 is TGCGCCAGCAGCGATCCGGGAGGCTCTGGAAACACCATATATTTT. As protein: CASSDPGGSGNTIYF.

This chain connects TRBV29-1 to TRBJ2-7; 12 positions agree with TRBD2. The germline CDR1 and CDR2 sequences are SQVTM and ANQGSEA. After removal of 6 bases from V and 2 bases from J, the junction contained 8 bases not matched to a gene. This CDR3 spans 15 amino acids. Here the CDR3 reads CSVSRLAGDAYEQYF. The CDR3 nucleotides are TGCAGCGTCTCCCGACTAGCGGGAGATGCCTACGAGCAGTACTTC.

The rearrangement links TRBV4-2 to TRBJ1-1; TRBD1 agrees at 11 bases. The CDR3 has 15 amino acids. CDR1 and CDR2 (germline): LGHNA, YNFKEQ. V lost 4 bases, J lost 1 base, and 2 bases stayed unmatched. CDR3 region: CASSLDRGQNTEAFF. The CDR3 region has the DNA TGTGCCAGCAGCCTGGACAGGGGGCAGAACACTGAAGCTTTCTTT.

This rearrangement joins TRBV5-1 to TRBJ2-2; weak D call: TRBD1 (6 bases). Trimming removed 3 bases at V and 5 bases at J, with 11 bases between. This CDR3 contains 14 residues. Per the germline V gene, CDR1 is SGHRS and CDR2 is YFSETQ. The CDR3 bases are TGCGCCAGCAGCTGGGTGGGGGCAACCGGGGAGCTGTTTTTT. This gives the protein CASSWVGATGELFF.

The CDR3 sequence is CACFPSGTYEQYF. In DNA form, the CDR3 reads TGTGCCTGTTTTCCTAGCGGAACCTACGAGCAGTACTTC. This chain joins TRBV30 and TRBJ2-7, with 7 bases identical to TRBD2. The CDR3 sequence is 13 residues long. V lost 6 bases, J lost 2 bases, and 7 bases stayed unmatched. Germline V gene lookup returns CDR1 GTSNPN and CDR2 SVGIG (reference sequence).